This is a list of T cell receptor beta chains from one sample in a study of blood T cell repertoires in COVID-19. Produced via immunoSEQ multiplex PCR; TCRdb's table is partial and in-frame only. In the table there are about 76,000 clones, around 85% of which are singletons. Source material: peripheral blood. The receptors come from a man aged 25 to 45 with acute or convalescent COVID-19. The CDR3 runs from the conserved cysteine through the conserved F or W. The D gene is left open where the match is weak. Clone sizes are given selectively: once, few, many, or a class where the clone is expanded.

cdr3_aa	cdr3_nt	j_call	clone_size	v_call	d_call
CATSGAIANTGELFF	TGTGCCACCAGTGGTGCGATCGCGAACACCGGGGAGCTGTTTTTT	TRBJ2-2	.	TRBV24-1	.
CASSLPRGDTQYF	TGTGCCAGCAGCTTGCCTAGGGGGGATACGCAGTATTTT	TRBJ2-3	.	TRBV7-9	.
CASSYAQGASYEQYF	TGTGCCAGCAGTTACGCACAGGGAGCGTCCTACGAGCAGTACTTC	TRBJ2-7	.	TRBV6-2/TRBV6-3	.
CASTFGQGLEKLFF	TGTGCCAGCACTTTCGGACAGGGTTTAGAAAAACTGTTTTTT	TRBJ1-4	.	TRBV2	TRBD1
CASTLTGRGETQYF	TGTGCCAGCACCCTAACGGGGAGGGGAGAGACCCAGTACTTC	TRBJ2-5	.	TRBV28	TRBD2
CASSLGGPEAFF	TGTGCCAGCAGCCTAGGGGGACCTGAAGCTTTCTTT	TRBJ1-1	.	TRBV3-1/TRBV3-2	.
CASSLSLALDEQFF	TGTGCCAGCAGCTTAAGCCTAGCATTGGATGAGCAGTTCTTC	TRBJ2-1	.	TRBV7-3	.
CASSYTAGNYNEQFF	TGTGCCAGCAGCTACACCGCGGGGAACTACAATGAGCAGTTCTTC	TRBJ2-1	.	TRBV5-6	.
CASSTPSQARETQYF	TGTGCCAGTAGTACCCCCTCCCAGGCGCGAGAGACCCAGTACTTC	TRBJ2-5	.	TRBV19	.
CASSPWTSGSNEQFF	TGTGCCAGCAGCCCCTGGACTAGCGGGAGCAATGAGCAGTTCTTC	TRBJ2-1	once	TRBV14	TRBD2
CASSLVSGRYQDTQYF	TGTGCCAGCAGCTTAGTTAGCGGGAGATACCAAGATACGCAGTATTTT	TRBJ2-3	.	TRBV11-2	TRBD2
CASSEDYTGELFF	TGTGCCAGCAGTGAGGACTACACCGGGGAGCTGTTTTTT	TRBJ2-2	few	TRBV6-4	.
CASSLQGVIAYEQYF	TGTGCCAGCAGCTTACAGGGCGTAATCGCCTACGAGCAGTACTTC	TRBJ2-7	.	TRBV7-3	.
CASSDGRTGYGYTF	TGTGCCAGCAGTGACGGCAGGACAGGGTATGGCTACACCTTC	TRBJ1-2	.	TRBV6-4	TRBD1
CASSSGLIANTGELFF	TGCGCCAGCAGCTCGGGACTCATCGCGAACACCGGGGAGCTGTTTTTT	TRBJ2-2	.	TRBV5-1	.
CASSRGPNSNQPQHF	TGTGCCAGCAGCCGTGGCCCGAATAGCAATCAGCCCCAGCATTTT	TRBJ1-5	once	TRBV7-2	.
CASGTGQGFREQYF	TGTGCCAGCGGGACAGGACAGGGTTTTCGGGAGCAGTACTTC	TRBJ2-7	.	TRBV28	TRBD1
CASSFGQGAEQYF	TGTGCCAGTAGTTTCGGACAGGGGGCCGAGCAGTACTTC	TRBJ2-7	.	TRBV19	TRBD1
CASSLGSYYEQYF	TGTGCCAGCAGCTTAGGCTCCTACTACGAGCAGTACTTC	TRBJ2-7	.	TRBV7-2	.
CASGWDRVGDTQYF	TGCGCCAGCGGATGGGACAGGGTGGGAGATACGCAGTATTTT	TRBJ2-3	.	TRBV5-1	TRBD1
CASSQDTVGLAGTDTQYF	TGCGCCAGCAGCCAAGATACGGTAGGACTAGCGGGCACAGATACGCAGTATTTT	TRBJ2-3	.	TRBV4-1	TRBD2
CASSSPQLAGEYTGELFF	TGCGCCAGCAGCTCCCCCCAACTAGCGGGAGAGTACACCGGGGAGCTGTTTTTT	TRBJ2-2	.	TRBV5-1	TRBD2
CASSLTRDRTYNEQFF	TGTGCCAGCAGCTTAACGCGGGATAGAACCTACAATGAGCAGTTCTTC	TRBJ2-1	once	TRBV7-3	.
CASSPTRQGGNQPQHF	TGTGCCAGCTCACCGACTAGACAGGGAGGCAATCAGCCCCAGCATTTT	TRBJ1-5	.	TRBV18	TRBD1
CASSPINEQFF	TGTGCCAGCAGTCCCATTAATGAGCAGTTCTTC	TRBJ2-1	.	TRBV12-3/TRBV12-4	.
CASSYNRSPEAFF	TGTGCCAGCAGTTATAATAGGAGCCCTGAAGCTTTCTTT	TRBJ1-1	.	TRBV6-6	.
CASSYSIHRSGYEQYF	TGTGCCAGCAGTTACTCGATTCACCGGTCGGGCTACGAGCAGTACTTC	TRBJ2-7	.	TRBV6-5	.
CASSLVQSPGELFF	TGTGCCAGCAGCCTTGTCCAGTCGCCCGGGGAGCTGTTTTTT	TRBJ2-2	.	TRBV5-8	.
CASEELRTDTQYF	TGTGCCAGCGAAGAACTGCGCACAGATACGCAGTATTTT	TRBJ2-3	few	TRBV9	.
CASSQDSRQVALISGNTIYF	TGTGCCAGCAGCCAAGACTCCCGACAGGTAGCCCTCATCTCTGGAAACACCATATATTTT	TRBJ1-3	.	TRBV3-1/TRBV3-2	.
CASSQRTGLYEQYF	TGTGCCAGCAGCCAACGGACAGGGTTGTACGAGCAGTACTTC	TRBJ2-7	.	TRBV7-2	TRBD1
CASSGRPGGQETQYF	TGTGCCAGCTCAGGAAGGCCAGGGGGCCAAGAGACCCAGTACTTC	TRBJ2-5	.	TRBV18	TRBD1
CASSITPGQRYGYTF	TGTGCCAGCAGTATAACTCCGGGACAGCGCTATGGCTACACCTTC	TRBJ1-2	.	TRBV28	TRBD1